The T cell receptor beta chain under discussion was sequenced for a study of siplizumab effects on memory and regulatory T cells. This CDR3 comprises 14 residues. Trimming left V 3 bases short and J 6 bases short, with 12 bases between. Germline V lookup: CDR1 SGHRS, CDR2 YFSETQ. The table came from immunoSEQ multiplex PCR; TCRdb's copy has only in-frame clones and leaves some out. The table lists more than 95,000 clones, approximately 94% of them singletons, with roughly 1.7% in the top ten. The receptor comes from a human donor in good health. Material: non-Treg CD4+ T cells sorted from blood. V usage is TRBV5-1 and J usage is TRBJ2-2; D ambiguous. The CDR3 DNA sequence: TGCGCCAGCAGCTATGGTAGCCCCTCCGGGGAGCTGTTTTTT. It yields the protein CASSYGSPSGELFF.